A single sample gave rise to the 27 T cell receptor beta chains below, sequenced in a study of cytomegalovirus exposure and HLA in healthy donors. The PCR had 60 Vbeta and 13 Jbeta primers. This table comes from immunoSEQ multiplex PCR, and its TCRdb copy is limited to in-frame clones, with some not included. The sample records 150,000 or so clones, roughly 79% being singletons. The sample comprised PBMCs. These TCRs come from a woman aged 35 to 49 in good health and CMV-seronegative.

V and J are TRBV28 and TRBJ2-7, with a possible D match to TRBD1 (6 bases). The CDR3 is 14 amino acids. Deletions cut 3 bases from V and 3 bases from J, with 12 bases between. Germline V gene sequence: CDR1 MDHEN, CDR2 SYDVKM. CDR3 in DNA: TGTGCCAGCAGTTTCCTAGGGGGTTACTACGAGCAGTACTTC. Translating it yields CASSFLGGYYEQYF.

This chain connects TRBV5-1 to TRBJ2-3, with a possible D match to TRBD2 (5 bases). CDR3 length: 16 amino acids. Germline V gene sequence: CDR1 SGHRS, CDR2 YFSETQ. Trimming removed 4 bases at V and 2 bases at J, with 17 bases between. The CDR3 reads CASSHQTGAVTDTQYF. The CDR3, as DNA: TGCGCCAGCAGCCATCAGACTGGAGCGGTCACAGATACGCAGTATTTT.

This rearrangement joins TRBV15 to TRBJ1-2; a weak D match, TRBD1 (6 bases). Germline V gives CDR1 LNHNV, CDR2 YYDKDF (reference sequence). The CDR3 runs to 14 residues. The V end lost 0 bases, the J end lost 8 bases, and 13 bases lay between the germline ends. The CDR3 nucleotides are TGTGCCACCAGCAGAGATTTGGGGGCGGGCGGCTACACCTTC. It encodes CATSRDLGAGGYTF.

The chain employs TRBV19 and TRBJ2-1; perhaps TRBD2 as D (6 bases). CDR1 and CDR2 from the germline V gene are LNHDA and SQIVND (reference sequence). The length of the CDR3 is 15 residues. V was shortened by 3 bases and J by 6 bases, with 15 bases between the two germline ends. The CDR3: CASSIMSGEGNEQFF. The CDR3 DNA is TGTGCCAGTAGTATCATGTCGGGAGAGGGCAATGAGCAGTTCTTC.

The chain recombines TRBV5-6 with TRBJ1-2; TRBD1 matches at 10 bases. The J segment lost 4 bases and the V segment lost 9 bases, leaving 6 bases of the junction unmatched. Germline CDR1 reads SGHDT; CDR2 reads YYEEEE. The CDR3 totals 13 residues. The DNA of the CDR3 is TGTGCCACCTCGGACAGGGGGGCCTATGGCTACACCTTC. It specifies CATSDRGAYGYTF.

About this clone itself: Compared with germline, one end of the junction differs, possibly owing to a read error. The chain links TRBV7-9 to TRBJ2-7, with 14 positions matching TRBD2. Germline V lookup: CDR1 SEHNR, CDR2 FQNEAQ (reference sequence). The CDR3 loop spans 15 amino acids. CDR3 sequence (DNA): TGTTCCAGCAGCCTAGGACTAGCGGGAGGATACGAGCAGTACTTC. The encoded protein is CSSSLGLAGGYEQYF.

This chain links TRBV28 with TRBJ2-1, with TRBD2 identical over 10 bases. The CDR3 spans 17 residues. Germline CDR1 MDHEN, CDR2 SYDVKM. The V segment lost 8 bases and the J segment 5 bases; nucleotides outside the gene matches: 15. DNA of the CDR3: TGTGCCAGCGGAGGGGGTTATGGGACTAGCGTTAACAATGAGCAGTTCTTC. Translation: CASGGGYGTSVNNEQFF.

This chain links TRBV5-6 with TRBJ2-7; 10 bases are shared with TRBD1. V trimming: 4 bases; J trimming: 7 bases; junction bases outside the gene matches: 11. There are 15 residues in the CDR3. Per the germline V gene, CDR1 is SGHDT and CDR2 is YYEEEE. The CDR3 DNA is TGTGCCAGCAGCCGCCGGGACAGGGGCCTGTGGGAGCAGTACTTC. Translating it yields CASSRRDRGLWEQYF.

This CDR3 is CASSYGGGGQPQHF. The DNA of the CDR3 is TGTGCCAGCAGTTACGGGGGAGGGGGTCAGCCCCAGCATTTT. The V gene is TRBV6-5, the J gene TRBJ1-5, with D perhaps TRBD1 (6 bases). This CDR3 is 14 amino acids long. Germline lookup yields CDR1 MNHEY and CDR2 SVGAGI. The V end was cut by 2 bases, the J end by 6 bases, with 11 bases between.

The CDR3 is CASSRDRSSYNEQFF. The CDR3 nucleotides read TGTGCCAGCAGCCGAGACAGGAGCTCCTACAATGAGCAGTTCTTC. The V gene is TRBV7-3, the J gene TRBJ2-1; TRBD1 is a possible D gene (6 bases). Germline CDR1 reads SGHTA; CDR2 reads FQGTGA. CDR3 length equals 15 residues. The germline V and J ends were trimmed by 5 bases and 0 bases, with 11 bases remaining between them.

The chain has TRBV6-1 and TRBJ2-4; no clear D gene. V lost 8 bases and J lost 0, with 11 bases in between. The germline gives CDR1 MNHNS, CDR2 SASEGT. The CDR3 loop spans 14 amino acids. CDR3 protein: CASRRLLAKNIQYF. The DNA of the CDR3 is TGTGCCAGCCGAAGACTGCTAGCCAAAAACATTCAGTACTTC.

This clone was counted a few times. The chain joins TRBV6-4 to TRBJ1-1; D not resolved. The length of the CDR3 is 14 residues. Germline-derived CDR1 and CDR2 are MRHNA and SNTAGT. Trimming shortened V by 0 bases and J by 3 bases, and 8 bases separated the two germline ends. The CDR3 loop reads CASSDSTPDTEAFF. The CDR3 DNA is TGTGCCAGCAGTGACTCGACACCAGACACTGAAGCTTTCTTT.

The chain links TRBV7-3 to TRBJ2-2; 9 nucleotides line up with TRBD1. CDR3 length: 17 residues. V gave up 0 bases and J gave up 4 bases; unmatched junction bases: 6. Per the germline V gene, CDR1 is SGHTA and CDR2 is FQGTGA. The CDR3 nucleotides are TGTGCCAGCAGCTTAACAGGGGGACAGGGCGGCACCGGGGAGCTGTTTTTT. It translates to CASSLTGGQGGTGELFF.

This rearrangement joins TRBV2 to TRBJ1-5; 7 bases match TRBD1. Trimming cost V 6 bases and J 2 bases; bases outside gene matches: 4. The CDR3 extends over 14 amino acids. Germline CDR1 reads SNHLY; CDR2 reads FYNNEI. The CDR3 here is CASSDRVGNQPQHF. CDR3 nucleotides: TGTGCCAGCAGCGACAGGGTAGGCAATCAGCCCCAGCATTTT.

The chain uses TRBV15 and TRBJ1-5; D uncertain. The V gene's germline CDR1 is LNHNV and CDR2 YYDKDF (reference sequence). This CDR3 region has 15 residues. Trimming took off 1 base at V and 0 bases at J, with 7 bases between the two ends. Here the CDR3 DNA reads TGTGCCACCAGCAGAGGCCAGGATAGCAATCAGCCCCAGCATTTT. It codes for CATSRGQDSNQPQHF.

The chain is built from TRBV28 and TRBJ2-1; 7 positions agree with TRBD1. V lost 7 bases, J lost 4 bases, and 1 base stayed unmatched. This CDR3 has 12 amino acids. Germline CDR1 MDHEN, CDR2 SYDVKM. The CDR3 nucleotides are TGTGCCAGCAAGACAGGGTACAATGAGCAGTTCTTC. Translated: CASKTGYNEQFF.

The V call is TRBV27, the J call TRBJ2-7, with D possibly TRBD2 on 5 matching bases. CDR3 length: 14 residues. Per germline, CDR1 MNHEY and CDR2 SMNVEV (reference sequence). V was cut by 6 bases and J by 0 bases, with 12 bases left in between. Here the CDR3 reads CASSPGILSYEQYF. The CDR3 DNA sequence: TGTGCCAGCAGCCCGGGAATTCTCTCCTACGAGCAGTACTTC.

The chain recombines TRBV10-3 with TRBJ2-7, with 7 bases aligning to TRBD2. This CDR3 comprises 14 residues. Germline V gene lookup returns CDR1 ENHRY and CDR2 SYGVKD. The V gene end was trimmed by 4 bases and the J gene end by 5 bases; junction bases not matched to a gene: 8. The CDR3 DNA reads as TGTGCCATCAGTGGGGTGACTAGCTTCAACGAGCAGTACTTC. Translation gives CAISGVTSFNEQYF.

This sequence joins TRBV7-2 and TRBJ1-2; a weak D match, TRBD1 (5 bases). This CDR3 is built from 14 residues. V lost 5 bases to trimming and J lost 4 bases, with 14 bases between them. Germline assignment: CDR1 SGHTA and CDR2 FQGNSA. CDR3 residues: CASSLLGASYGYTF. The DNA of the CDR3 is TGTGCCAGCAGCCTCCTTGGGGCTTCCTATGGCTACACCTTC. Full variable domain (outside the CDR3, taken from reference TRBV7-2 and TRBJ1-2): GAGVSQSPSNKVTEKGKDVELRCDPISGHTALYWYRQSLGQGLEFLIYFQGNSAPDKSGLPSDRFSAERTGGSVSTLTIQRTQQEDSAVYLCASSLLGASYGYTFGSGTRLTVV.

The rearrangement links TRBV28 to TRBJ1-5; 8 nucleotides match TRBD1. CDR1 MDHEN and CDR2 SYDVKM come from the germline V gene. V trimming: 4 bases; J trimming: 5 bases; junction bases outside the gene matches: 13. The CDR3 spans 17 residues. The CDR3 bases are TGTGCCAGCAGTTCCCGTTGGACAGGGCCTTTCTATCAGCCCCAGCATTTT. This codes for CASSSRWTGPFYQPQHF.

The J gene is TRBJ2-4, the V gene TRBV11-2, with TRBD2 identical over 15 bases. After removal of 6 bases from V and 8 bases from J, the junction contained 11 bases not matched to a gene. In germline, CDR1 is SGHAT, CDR2 FQNNGV. This CDR3 has 17 residues. This CDR3 is CASRWTSGRGGWDIQYF. In DNA, the CDR3 is TGTGCCAGCAGATGGACTAGCGGGAGGGGAGGATGGGACATTCAGTACTTC.

This clone was seen once. J is TRBJ1-1 and V is TRBV19; weak D call: TRBD1 (5 bases). The germline CDR1 and CDR2 sequences are LNHDA and SQIVND (reference sequence). Trimming took off 3 bases at V and 1 base at J, with 9 bases between the two ends. There are 14 residues in the CDR3. The CDR3 here is CASSMRGRNTEAFF. DNA for the CDR3: TGTGCCAGTAGTATGCGGGGCCGGAACACTGAAGCTTTCTTT. Full variable domain (remainder filled in from reference TRBV19 and TRBJ1-1): DGGITQSPKYLFRKEGQNVTLSCEQNLNHDAMYWYRQDPGQGLRLIYYSQIVNDFQKGDIAEGYSVSREKKESFPLTVTSAQKNPTAFYLCASSMRGRNTEAFFGQGTRLTVV.

The CDR3 region is CSVDTSGRARTDTQYF. CDR3 bases: TGCAGCGTTGACACTAGCGGGAGGGCCCGTACAGATACGCAGTATTTT. The V call is TRBV29-1, the J call TRBJ2-3; TRBD2 matches at 13 bases. CDR3 size: 16 residues. Germline loops: CDR1 SQVTM, CDR2 ANQGSEA. V shed 3 bases, J shed 3 bases, and the junction held 6 bases outside the gene matches.

The sample holds one count of this clone. The chain is built from TRBV7-8 and TRBJ2-1; the D gene is possibly TRBD2 (6 bases). The length of the CDR3 is 16 residues. CDR1 is SGHVS and CDR2 is FQNEAQ in the germline V gene. V gave up 6 bases and J gave up 0 bases, with 15 bases separating them. The CDR3 bases are TGTGCCAGCAGGGAAGGAGGGGAAAGCTCCTACAATGAGCAGTTCTTC. Its translation is CASREGGESSYNEQFF.

This clone occurred a few times. The chain employs TRBV19 and TRBJ1-5; maybe TRBD1 (6 bases). CDR3 length: 17 amino acids. Germline assignment: CDR1 LNHDA and CDR2 SQIVND (reference sequence). V was cut by 0 bases and J by 4 bases, with 16 bases left in between. DNA of the CDR3: TGTGCCAGTAGTATAGATCTACAGGGCGGGGGGAATCAGCCCCAGCATTTT. Its translation is CASSIDLQGGGNQPQHF.

This rearrangement joins TRBV29-1 to TRBJ1-1; D ambiguous. CDR1 and CDR2 (germline): SQVTM, ANQGSEA. The V gene lost 6 bases and the J gene lost 3 bases, with 5 bases spanning the gap. This CDR3 has 10 amino acids. The CDR3 here is CSVAHTEAFF. The CDR3 nucleotides are TGCAGCGTGGCCCACACTGAAGCTTTCTTT.

The V and J genes are TRBV4-2 and TRBJ2-1; D remains ambiguous. V was shortened by 0 bases and J by 0 bases, with 9 bases between the two germline ends. Germline lookup yields CDR1 LGHNA and CDR2 YNFKEQ. The CDR3 extends over 16 amino acids. The CDR3 DNA follows: TGTGCCAGCAGCCAAGACCCCCCTTTCTCCTACAATGAGCAGTTCTTC. This translates into CASSQDPPFSYNEQFF.